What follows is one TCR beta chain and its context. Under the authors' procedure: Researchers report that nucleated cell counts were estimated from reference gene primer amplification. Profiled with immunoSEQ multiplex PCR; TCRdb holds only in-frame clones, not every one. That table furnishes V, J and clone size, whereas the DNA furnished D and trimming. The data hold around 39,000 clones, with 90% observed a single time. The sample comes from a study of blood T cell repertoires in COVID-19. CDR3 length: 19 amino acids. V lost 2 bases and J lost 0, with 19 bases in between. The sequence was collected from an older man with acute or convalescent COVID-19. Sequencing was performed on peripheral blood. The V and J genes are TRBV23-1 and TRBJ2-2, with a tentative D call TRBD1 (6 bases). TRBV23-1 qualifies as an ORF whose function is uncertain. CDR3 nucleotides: TGCGCCAGCAGTCAACGCCGGGCAATGGGACACCCGAACACCGGGGAGCTGTTTTTT. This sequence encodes CASSQRRAMGHPNTGELFF.